Detailed here is one TCR beta chain. The PCR made use of 60 Vbeta and 13 Jbeta primers. The table came from immunoSEQ multiplex PCR; TCRdb's copy has only in-frame clones and leaves some out. The table records roughly 120,000 clones, about three quarters of them present only once. This sample is part of a study of cytomegalovirus exposure and HLA in healthy donors. This TCR came from a woman aged 60-70 years in good health and CMV-seropositive. The sample taken for sequencing was PBMCs.

CDR3 sequence reads: CSVLGGGANTEAFF. As DNA, the CDR3 is TGCAGCGTTCTCGGCGGGGGGGCGAACACTGAAGCTTTCTTT. The chain recombines TRBV29-1 with TRBJ1-1; TRBD1 is a possible D gene (6 bases). The V end was cut by 5 bases, the J end by 1 base, with 14 bases between. Per germline, CDR1 SQVTM and CDR2 ANQGSEA. The CDR3 has 14 amino acids.